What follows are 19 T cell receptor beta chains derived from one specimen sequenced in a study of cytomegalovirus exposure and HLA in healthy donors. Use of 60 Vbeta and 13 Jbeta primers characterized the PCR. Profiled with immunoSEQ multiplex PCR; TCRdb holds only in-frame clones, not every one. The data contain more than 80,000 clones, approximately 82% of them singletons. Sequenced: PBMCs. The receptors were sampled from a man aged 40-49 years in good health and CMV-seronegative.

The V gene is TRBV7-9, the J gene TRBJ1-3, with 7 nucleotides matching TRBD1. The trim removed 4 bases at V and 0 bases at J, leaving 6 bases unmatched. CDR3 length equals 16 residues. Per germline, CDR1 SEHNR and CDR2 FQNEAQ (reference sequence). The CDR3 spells CASSSRQGASGNTIYF. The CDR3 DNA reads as TGTGCCAGCAGCTCCCGACAGGGAGCCTCTGGAAACACCATATATTTT.

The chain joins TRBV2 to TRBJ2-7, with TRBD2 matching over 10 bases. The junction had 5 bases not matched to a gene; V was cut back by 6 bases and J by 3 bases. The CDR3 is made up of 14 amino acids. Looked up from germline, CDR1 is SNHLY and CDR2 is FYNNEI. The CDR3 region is CASRGAGGLYEQYF. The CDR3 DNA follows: TGTGCCAGCAGAGGAGCGGGGGGGCTCTACGAGCAGTACTTC.

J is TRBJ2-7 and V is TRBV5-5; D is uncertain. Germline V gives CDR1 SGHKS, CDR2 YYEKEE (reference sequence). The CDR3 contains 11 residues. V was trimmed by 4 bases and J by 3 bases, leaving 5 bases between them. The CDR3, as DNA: TGTGCCAGCAGCCGCGACTACGAGCAGTACTTC. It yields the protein CASSRDYEQYF.

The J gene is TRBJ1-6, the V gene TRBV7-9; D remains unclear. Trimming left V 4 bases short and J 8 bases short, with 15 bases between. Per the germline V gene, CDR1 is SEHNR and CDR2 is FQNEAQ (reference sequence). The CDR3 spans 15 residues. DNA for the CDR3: TGTGCCAGCAGCTCCCGTTATGACGGGGATTCACCCCTCCACTTT. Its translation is CASSSRYDGDSPLHF.

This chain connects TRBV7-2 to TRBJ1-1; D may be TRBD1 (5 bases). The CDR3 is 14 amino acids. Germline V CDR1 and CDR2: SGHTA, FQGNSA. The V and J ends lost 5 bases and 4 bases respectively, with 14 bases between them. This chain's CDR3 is CASSERTYSTEAFF. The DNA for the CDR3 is TGTGCCAGCAGCGAACGGACATACAGCACTGAAGCTTTCTTT.

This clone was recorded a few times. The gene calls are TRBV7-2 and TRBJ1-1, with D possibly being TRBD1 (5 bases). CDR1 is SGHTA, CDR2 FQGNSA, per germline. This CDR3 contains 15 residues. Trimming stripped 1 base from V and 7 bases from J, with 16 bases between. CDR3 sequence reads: CASSLVPGSYLEAFF. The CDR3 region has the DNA TGTGCCAGCAGCTTAGTCCCAGGGTCGTACCTTGAAGCTTTCTTT.

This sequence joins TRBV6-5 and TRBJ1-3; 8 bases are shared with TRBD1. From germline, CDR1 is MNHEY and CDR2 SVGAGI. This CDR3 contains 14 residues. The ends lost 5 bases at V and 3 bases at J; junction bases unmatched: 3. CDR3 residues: CASSQGAGGNTIYF. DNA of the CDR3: TGTGCCAGCAGTCAGGGGGCTGGTGGAAACACCATATATTTT.

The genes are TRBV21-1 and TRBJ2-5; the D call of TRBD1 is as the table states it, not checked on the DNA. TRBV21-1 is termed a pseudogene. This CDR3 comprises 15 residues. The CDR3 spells CASSLTGGGQETQYF. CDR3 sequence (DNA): TGTGCCAGCAGCCTAACAGGGGGGGGTCAAGAGACCCAGTACTTC.

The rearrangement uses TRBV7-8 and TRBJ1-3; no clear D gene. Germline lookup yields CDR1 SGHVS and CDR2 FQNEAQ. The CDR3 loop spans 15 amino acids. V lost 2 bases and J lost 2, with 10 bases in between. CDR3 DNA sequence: TGTGCCAGCAGCTTACTTAGTCTCGCTGGAAACACCATATATTTT. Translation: CASSLLSLAGNTIYF. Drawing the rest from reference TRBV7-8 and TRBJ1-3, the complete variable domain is GAGVSQSPRYKVAKRGQDVALRCDPISGHVSLFWYQQALGQGPEFLTYFQNEAQLDKSGLPSDRFFAERPEGSVSTLKIQRTQQEDSAVYLCASSLLSLAGNTIYFGEGSWLTVV.

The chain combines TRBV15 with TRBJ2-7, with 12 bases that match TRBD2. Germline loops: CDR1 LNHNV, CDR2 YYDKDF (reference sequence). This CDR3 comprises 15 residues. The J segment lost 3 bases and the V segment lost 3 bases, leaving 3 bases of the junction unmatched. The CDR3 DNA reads TGTGCCACCAGCAGTAGACTAGCGGGGGTCTACGAGCAGTACTTC. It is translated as CATSSRLAGVYEQYF.

The CDR3 is CASSFHSYEQYF. The DNA for the CDR3 is TGTGCCAGCAGCTTTCACTCCTACGAGCAGTACTTC. J is TRBJ2-7 and V is TRBV5-4; the D is unclear. The V end was cut by 2 bases, the J end by 0 bases, with 3 bases between. Germline CDR1 and CDR2: SGHNT and YYREEE (reference sequence). The CDR3 loop spans 12 amino acids.

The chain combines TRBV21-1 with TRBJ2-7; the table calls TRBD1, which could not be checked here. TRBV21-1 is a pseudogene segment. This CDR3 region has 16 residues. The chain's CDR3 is CASSPLSGQGGIKQYF. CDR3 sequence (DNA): TGTGCCAGCAGCCCACTGTCGGGACAGGGGGGAATTAAGCAGTACTTC.

CDR3 amino acids: CASSLVAGVGETQYF. CDR3 nucleotide sequence: TGTGCCAGCAGCTTAGTAGCGGGGGTAGGAGAGACCCAGTACTTC. The rearrangement links TRBV7-2 to TRBJ2-5, with TRBD2 matching 9 bases. Germline CDR1 and CDR2: SGHTA and FQGNSA. Germline trimming cut 1 base from V and 4 bases from J; bases unmatched to any gene: 4. The CDR3 runs to 15 residues.

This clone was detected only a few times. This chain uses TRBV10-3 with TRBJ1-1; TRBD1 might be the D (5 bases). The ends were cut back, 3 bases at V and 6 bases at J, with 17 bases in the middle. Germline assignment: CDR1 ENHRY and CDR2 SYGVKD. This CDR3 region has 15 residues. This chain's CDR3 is CAISDRGGDMAEAFF. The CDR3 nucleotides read TGTGCCATCAGTGATCGGGGGGGAGACATGGCTGAAGCTTTCTTT.

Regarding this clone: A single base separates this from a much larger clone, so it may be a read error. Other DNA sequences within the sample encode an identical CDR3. CDR3 loop: CASSFGLAENYNEQFF. The CDR3 DNA follows: TGTGCCAGCAGTTTTGGACTGGCGGAAAACTACAATGAGCAGTTCTTC. V and J are TRBV11-2 and TRBJ2-1, with D perhaps matching TRBD2 (5 bases). Germline V CDR1 and CDR2: SGHAT, FQNNGV. The CDR3 has 16 residues. The V end lost 6 bases, the J end lost 3 bases, and 18 bases lay between the germline ends.

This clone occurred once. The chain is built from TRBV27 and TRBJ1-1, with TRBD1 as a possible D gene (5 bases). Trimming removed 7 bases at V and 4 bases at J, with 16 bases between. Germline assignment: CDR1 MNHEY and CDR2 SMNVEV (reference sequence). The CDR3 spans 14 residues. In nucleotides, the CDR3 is TGTGCCAGCACCTCCGGCAGGGCTGGCACTGAAGCTTTCTTT. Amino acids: CASTSGRAGTEAFF.

The CDR3 coding sequence is TGTGCCAGCAGTGAAGCCCGTACAGGGCTAGGCTACACCTTC. Translation gives CASSEARTGLGYTF. The rearrangement joins TRBV2 to TRBJ1-2; TRBD1 might be the D (6 bases). V lost 0 bases and J lost 8, with 13 bases in between. Germline V CDR1 and CDR2: SNHLY, FYNNEI. This CDR3 has 14 amino acids. Filled out from reference TRBV2 and TRBJ1-2, the complete variable domain reads EPEVTQTPSHQVTQMGQEVILRCVPISNHLYFYWYRQILGQKVEFLVSFYNNEISEKSEIFDDQFSVERPDGSNFTLKIRSTKLEDSAMYFCASSEARTGLGYTFGSGTRLTVV.

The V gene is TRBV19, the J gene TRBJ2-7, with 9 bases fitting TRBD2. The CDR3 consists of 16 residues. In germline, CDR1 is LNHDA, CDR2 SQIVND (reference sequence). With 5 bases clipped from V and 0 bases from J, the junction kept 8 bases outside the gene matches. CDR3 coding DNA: TGTGCCAGTAGTGCGCCTAGCGGGGCGAGCTCCTACGAGCAGTACTTC. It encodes CASSAPSGASSYEQYF.

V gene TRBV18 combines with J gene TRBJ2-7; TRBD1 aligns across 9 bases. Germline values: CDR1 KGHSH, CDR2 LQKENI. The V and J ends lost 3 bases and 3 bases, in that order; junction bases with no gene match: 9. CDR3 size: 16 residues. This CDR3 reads CASSPIEVGQGYEQYF. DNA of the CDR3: TGTGCCAGCTCACCTATTGAGGTGGGACAGGGCTACGAGCAGTACTTC.